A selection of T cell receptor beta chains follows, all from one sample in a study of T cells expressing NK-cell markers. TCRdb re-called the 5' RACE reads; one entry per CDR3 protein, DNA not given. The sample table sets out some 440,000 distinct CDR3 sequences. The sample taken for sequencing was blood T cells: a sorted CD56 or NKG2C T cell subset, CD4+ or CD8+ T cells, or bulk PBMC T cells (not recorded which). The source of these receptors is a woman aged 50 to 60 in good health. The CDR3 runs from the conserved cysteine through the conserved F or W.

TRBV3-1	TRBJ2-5	CASSQSRGRQETQYF
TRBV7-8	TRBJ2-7	CARSLAFTSGRPSYEQYF
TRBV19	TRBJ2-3	CASKAGGPTQYF
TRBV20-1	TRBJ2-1	CSARDPSGKSYNEQFF
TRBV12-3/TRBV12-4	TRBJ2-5	CASSFQSGGTQYF
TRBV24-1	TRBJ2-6	CATSDRDRVSGANVLTF
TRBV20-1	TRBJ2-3	CSVLTPAGDTDTQYF
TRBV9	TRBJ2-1	CASSVGPPGIALNNEQFF
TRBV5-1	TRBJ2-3	CASSRTGGAIDTQYF
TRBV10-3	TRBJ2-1	CAIRTSGEQFF
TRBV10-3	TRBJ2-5	CAIASGYKETQYF
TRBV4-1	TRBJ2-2	CASSQIGVVTGELFF
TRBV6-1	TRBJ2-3	CASVRGTLTFASTDTQYF
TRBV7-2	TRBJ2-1	CASSNSGTLGNEQFF
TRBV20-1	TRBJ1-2	CSTRGPGGYTF
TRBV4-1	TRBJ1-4	CASSQGTGAFATNEKLFF
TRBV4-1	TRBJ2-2	CASSLERTRTGELFF
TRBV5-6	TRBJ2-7	CASSPTGGHEQYF
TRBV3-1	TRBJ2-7	CASSPRDRGNYEQYF
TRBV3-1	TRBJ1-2	CASSPTRQGSGGYTF
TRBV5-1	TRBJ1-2	CASSPIRLGYGYTF
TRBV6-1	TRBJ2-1	CASSEKSWRHNYNEQFF
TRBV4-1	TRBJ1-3	CASSQVGGVGNTIYF
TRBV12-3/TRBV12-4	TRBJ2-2	CASSLDLAGELFF
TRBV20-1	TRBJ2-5	CSANGPDRETQYF
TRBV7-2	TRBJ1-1	CASSLGTGRTEAFF
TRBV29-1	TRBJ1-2	CSVRRPPYGYTF
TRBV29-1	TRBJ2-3	CSVERTSGRTDTQYF
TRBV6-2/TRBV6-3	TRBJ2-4	CASRPHRTGTAKNIQYF
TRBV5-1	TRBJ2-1	CASSSRQDRGVFDEQFF
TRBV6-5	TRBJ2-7	CASSYEDGSYEQYF